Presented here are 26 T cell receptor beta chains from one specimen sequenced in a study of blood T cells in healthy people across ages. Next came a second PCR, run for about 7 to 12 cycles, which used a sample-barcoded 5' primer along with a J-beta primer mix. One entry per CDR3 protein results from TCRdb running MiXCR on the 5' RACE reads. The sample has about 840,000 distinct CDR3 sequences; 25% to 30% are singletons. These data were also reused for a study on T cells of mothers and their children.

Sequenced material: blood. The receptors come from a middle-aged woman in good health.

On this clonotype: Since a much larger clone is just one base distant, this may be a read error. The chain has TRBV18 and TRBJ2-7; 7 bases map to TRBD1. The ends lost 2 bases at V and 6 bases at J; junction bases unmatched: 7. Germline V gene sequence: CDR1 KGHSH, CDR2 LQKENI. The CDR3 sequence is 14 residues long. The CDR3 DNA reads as TGTGCCAGCTCACCATCACAGGGGATCGGCGAGCAGTACTTC. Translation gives CASSPSQGIGEQYF.

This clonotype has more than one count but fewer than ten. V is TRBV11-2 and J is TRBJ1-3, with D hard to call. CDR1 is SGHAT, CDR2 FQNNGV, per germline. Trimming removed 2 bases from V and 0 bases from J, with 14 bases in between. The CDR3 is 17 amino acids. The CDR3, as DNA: TGTGCCAGCAGCTTAAAGGAGATTGCCCACTCTGGAAACACCATATATTTT. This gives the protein CASSLKEIAHSGNTIYF. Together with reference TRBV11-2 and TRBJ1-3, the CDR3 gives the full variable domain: EAGVAQSPRYKIIEKRQSVAFWCNPISGHATLYWYQQILGQGPKLLIQFQNNGVVDDSQLPKDRFSAERLKGVDSTLKIQPAKLEDSAVYLCASSLKEIAHSGNTIYFGEGSWLTVV.

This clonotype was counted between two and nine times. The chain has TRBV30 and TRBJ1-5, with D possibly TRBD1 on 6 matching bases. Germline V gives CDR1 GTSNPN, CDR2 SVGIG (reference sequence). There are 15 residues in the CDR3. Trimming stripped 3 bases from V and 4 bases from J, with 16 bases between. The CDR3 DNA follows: TGTGCCTGGAGCCTAGGGGGGCAGGGTAATCAGCCCCAGCATTTT. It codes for CAWSLGGQGNQPQHF. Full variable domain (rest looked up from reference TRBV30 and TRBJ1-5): SQTIHQWPATLVQPVGSPLSLECTVEGTSNPNLYWYRQAAGRGLQLLFYSVGIGQISSEVPQNLSASRPQDRQFILSSKKLLLSDSGFYLCAWSLGGQGNQPQHFGDGTRLSIL.

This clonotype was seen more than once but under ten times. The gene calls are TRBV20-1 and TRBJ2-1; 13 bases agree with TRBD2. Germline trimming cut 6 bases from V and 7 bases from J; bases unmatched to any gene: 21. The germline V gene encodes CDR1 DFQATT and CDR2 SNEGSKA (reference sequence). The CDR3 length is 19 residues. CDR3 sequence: CSARPSLTSGGAGGNEQFF. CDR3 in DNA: TGCAGTGCCCGACCCTCCCTTACTAGCGGGGGGGCCGGGGGAAATGAGCAGTTCTTC.

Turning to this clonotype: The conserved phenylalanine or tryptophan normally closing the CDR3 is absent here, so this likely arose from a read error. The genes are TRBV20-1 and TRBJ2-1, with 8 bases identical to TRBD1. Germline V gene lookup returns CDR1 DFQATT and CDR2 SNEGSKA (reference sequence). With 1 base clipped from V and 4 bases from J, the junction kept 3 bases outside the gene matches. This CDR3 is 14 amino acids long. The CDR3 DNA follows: TGCAGTGCTAGAGGCAGGACAGGGTACAATGAGCAGTTCGTC. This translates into CSARGRTGYNEQFV.

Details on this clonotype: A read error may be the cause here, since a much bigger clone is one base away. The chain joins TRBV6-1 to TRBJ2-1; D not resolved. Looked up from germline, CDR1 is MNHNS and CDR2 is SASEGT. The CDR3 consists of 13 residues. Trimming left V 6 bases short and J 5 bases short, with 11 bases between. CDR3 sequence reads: CASRKASHNEQFF. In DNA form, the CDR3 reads TGTGCCAGCAGGAAAGCGTCCCACAATGAGCAGTTCTTC.

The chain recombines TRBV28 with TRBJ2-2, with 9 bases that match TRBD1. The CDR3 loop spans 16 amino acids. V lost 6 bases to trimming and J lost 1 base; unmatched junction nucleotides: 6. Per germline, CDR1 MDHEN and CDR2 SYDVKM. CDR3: CASRRQGEGNTGELFF. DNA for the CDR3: TGTGCCAGCAGACGACAGGGGGAAGGGAACACCGGGGAGCTGTTTTTT.

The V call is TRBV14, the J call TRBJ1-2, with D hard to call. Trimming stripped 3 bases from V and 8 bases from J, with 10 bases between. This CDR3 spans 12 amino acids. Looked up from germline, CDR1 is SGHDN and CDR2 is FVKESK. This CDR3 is CASSQDGIGYTF. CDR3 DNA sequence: TGTGCCAGCAGCCAGGACGGGATCGGCTACACCTTC.

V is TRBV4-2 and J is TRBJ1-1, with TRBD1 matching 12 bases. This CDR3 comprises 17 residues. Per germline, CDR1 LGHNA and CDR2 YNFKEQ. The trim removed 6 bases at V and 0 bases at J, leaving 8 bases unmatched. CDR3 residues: CASRSSGTGGMNTEAFF. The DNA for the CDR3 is TGTGCCAGCAGATCGTCCGGGACAGGGGGCATGAACACTGAAGCTTTCTTT.

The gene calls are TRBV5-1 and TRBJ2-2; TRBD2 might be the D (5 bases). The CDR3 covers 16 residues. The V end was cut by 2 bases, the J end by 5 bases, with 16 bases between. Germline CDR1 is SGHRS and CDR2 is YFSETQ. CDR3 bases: TGCGCCAGCAGCTTTAACGGACCTACGGGGACCGGGGAGCTGTTTTTT. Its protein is CASSFNGPTGTGELFF.

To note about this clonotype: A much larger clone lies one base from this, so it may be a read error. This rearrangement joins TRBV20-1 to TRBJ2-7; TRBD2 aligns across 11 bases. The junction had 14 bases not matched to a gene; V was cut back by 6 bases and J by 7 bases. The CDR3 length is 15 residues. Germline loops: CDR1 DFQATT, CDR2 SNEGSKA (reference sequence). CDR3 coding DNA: TGCAGTGCCTCCTCCGGGACTAGCGGCCACAATGAGCAGTACTTC. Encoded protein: CSASSGTSGHNEQYF.

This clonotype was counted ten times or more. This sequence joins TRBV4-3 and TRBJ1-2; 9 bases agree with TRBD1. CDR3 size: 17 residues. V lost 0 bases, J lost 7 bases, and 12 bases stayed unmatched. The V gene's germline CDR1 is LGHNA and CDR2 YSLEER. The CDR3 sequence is CASSQEPGQGVLGGYTF. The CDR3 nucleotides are TGCGCCAGCAGCCAAGAACCGGGACAGGGAGTTTTGGGTGGCTACACCTTC.

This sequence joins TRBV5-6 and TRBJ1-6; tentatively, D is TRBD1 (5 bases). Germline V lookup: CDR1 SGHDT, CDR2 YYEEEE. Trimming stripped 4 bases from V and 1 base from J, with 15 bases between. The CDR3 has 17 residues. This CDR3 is CASSPRGWGSYNSPLHF. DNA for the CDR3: TGTGCCAGCAGCCCCCGTGGGTGGGGGTCCTATAATTCACCCCTCCACTTT.

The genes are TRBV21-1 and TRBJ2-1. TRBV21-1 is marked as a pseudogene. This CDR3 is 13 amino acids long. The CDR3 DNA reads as TGTGCCAGCAGCGCAGTTCTAAACAGTGAGCAGTTCTTC. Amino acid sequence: CASSAVLNSEQFF.

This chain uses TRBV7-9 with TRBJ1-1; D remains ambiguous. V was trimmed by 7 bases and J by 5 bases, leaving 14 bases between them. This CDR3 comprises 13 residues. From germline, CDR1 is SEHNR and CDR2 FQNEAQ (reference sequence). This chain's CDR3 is CASTFEVGTEAFF. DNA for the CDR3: TGTGCCAGCACCTTCGAGGTAGGGACTGAAGCTTTCTTT.

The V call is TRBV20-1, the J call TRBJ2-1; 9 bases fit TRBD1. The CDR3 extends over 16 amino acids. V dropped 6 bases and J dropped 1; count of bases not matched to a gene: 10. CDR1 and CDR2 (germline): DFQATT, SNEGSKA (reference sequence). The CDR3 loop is CSAPTRTGESYNEQFF. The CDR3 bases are TGCAGTGCACCGACCAGGACAGGGGAATCCTACAATGAGCAGTTCTTC.

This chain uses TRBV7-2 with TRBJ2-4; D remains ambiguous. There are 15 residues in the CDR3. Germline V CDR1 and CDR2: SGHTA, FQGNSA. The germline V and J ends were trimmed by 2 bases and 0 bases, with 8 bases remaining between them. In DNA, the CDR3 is TGTGCCAGCAGCTTAACCCAACTAGCCAAAAACATTCAGTACTTC. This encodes CASSLTQLAKNIQYF.

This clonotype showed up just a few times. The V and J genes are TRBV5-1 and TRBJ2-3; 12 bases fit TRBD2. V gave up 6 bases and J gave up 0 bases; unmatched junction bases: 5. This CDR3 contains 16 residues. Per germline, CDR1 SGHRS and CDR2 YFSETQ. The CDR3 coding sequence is TGCGCCAGCACTCTACTAGCGGGGGGCAGCACAGATACGCAGTATTTT. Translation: CASTLLAGGSTDTQYF.

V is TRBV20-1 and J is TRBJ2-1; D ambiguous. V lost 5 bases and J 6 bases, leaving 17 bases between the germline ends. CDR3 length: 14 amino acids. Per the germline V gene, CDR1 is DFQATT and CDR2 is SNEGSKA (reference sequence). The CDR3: CSAPARWGINEQFF. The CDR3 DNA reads TGCAGTGCTCCGGCGCGGTGGGGTATCAATGAGCAGTTCTTC.

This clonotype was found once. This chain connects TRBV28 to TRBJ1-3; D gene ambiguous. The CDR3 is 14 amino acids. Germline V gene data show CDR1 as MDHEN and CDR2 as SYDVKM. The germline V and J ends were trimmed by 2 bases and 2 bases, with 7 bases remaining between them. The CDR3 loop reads CASSLLSAGNTIYF. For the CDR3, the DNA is TGTGCCAGCAGTTTACTGTCAGCTGGAAACACCATATATTTT.

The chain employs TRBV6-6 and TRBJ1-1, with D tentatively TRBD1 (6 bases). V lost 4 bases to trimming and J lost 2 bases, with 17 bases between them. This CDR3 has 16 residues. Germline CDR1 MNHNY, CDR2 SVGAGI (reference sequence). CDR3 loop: CASSCSKGGINTEAFF. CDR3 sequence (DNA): TGTGCCAGCAGTTGCTCGAAGGGGGGCATCAACACTGAAGCTTTCTTT.

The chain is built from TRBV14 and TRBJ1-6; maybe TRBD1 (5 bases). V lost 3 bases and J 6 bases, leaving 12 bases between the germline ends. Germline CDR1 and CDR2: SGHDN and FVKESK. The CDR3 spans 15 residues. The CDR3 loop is CASSHAGRTNSPLHF. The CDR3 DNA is TGTGCCAGCAGCCACGCGGGACGGACTAATTCACCCCTCCACTTT.

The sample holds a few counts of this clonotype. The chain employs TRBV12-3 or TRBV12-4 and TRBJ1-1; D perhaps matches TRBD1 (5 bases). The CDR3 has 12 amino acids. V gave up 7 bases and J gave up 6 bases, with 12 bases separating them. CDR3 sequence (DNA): TGTGCCAGCACTCTCCAGGGACCTGAAGCTTTCTTT. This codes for CASTLQGPEAFF.

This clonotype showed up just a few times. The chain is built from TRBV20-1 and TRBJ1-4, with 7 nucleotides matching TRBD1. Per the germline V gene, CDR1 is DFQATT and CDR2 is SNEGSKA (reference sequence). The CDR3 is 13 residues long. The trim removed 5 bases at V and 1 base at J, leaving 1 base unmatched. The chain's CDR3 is CSAQGGTNEKLFF. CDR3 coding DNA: TGCAGTGCTCAGGGGGGAACTAATGAAAAACTGTTTTTT.

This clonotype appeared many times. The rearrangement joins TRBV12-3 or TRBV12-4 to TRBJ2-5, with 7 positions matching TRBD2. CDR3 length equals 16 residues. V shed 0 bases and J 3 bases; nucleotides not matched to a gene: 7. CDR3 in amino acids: CASSLASRGVKETQYF. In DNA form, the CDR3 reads TGTGCCAGCAGTTTAGCAAGTCGGGGGGTTAAAGAGACCCAGTACTTC.

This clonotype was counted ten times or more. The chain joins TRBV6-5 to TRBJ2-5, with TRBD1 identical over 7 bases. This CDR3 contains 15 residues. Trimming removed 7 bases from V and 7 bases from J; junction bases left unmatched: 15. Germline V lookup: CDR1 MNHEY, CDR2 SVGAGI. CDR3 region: CASISTGQALGTQYF. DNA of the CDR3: TGTGCCAGCATCTCCACCGGACAGGCGTTAGGGACCCAGTACTTC.